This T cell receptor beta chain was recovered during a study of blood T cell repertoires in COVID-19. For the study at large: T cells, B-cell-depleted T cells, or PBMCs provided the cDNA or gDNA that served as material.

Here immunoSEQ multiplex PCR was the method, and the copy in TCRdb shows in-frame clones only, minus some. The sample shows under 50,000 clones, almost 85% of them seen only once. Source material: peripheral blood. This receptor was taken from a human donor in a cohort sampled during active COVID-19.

The CDR3 is CASSQRGRGTSGASYEQYF. The CDR3 DNA reads as TGTGCCAGCAGCCAAAGGGGGAGGGGGACTAGCGGGGCCTCCTACGAGCAGTACTTC. The rearrangement uses TRBV3-1 (or the pseudogene TRBV3-2) and TRBJ2-7; 13 bases agree with TRBD2. V lost 2 bases to trimming and J lost 0 bases; unmatched junction nucleotides: 10. The germline CDR1 and CDR2 sequences are LGHDT and YNNKEL (reference sequence). The CDR3 runs 19 residues.